This T cell receptor beta chain stems from a study of blood T cell repertoires in COVID-19. The overall study: Donors in the United States, Italy and Spain gave samples during acute or convalescent COVID-19. Sample material is recorded as cDNA or gDNA derived from T cells, B-cell-depleted T cells, or PBMCs.

In the authors' methods: Nucleated cell number was recorded as an estimate derived from reference gene primer amplification. Repertoires were generated with immunoSEQ multiplex PCR, while TCRdb's copy carries only in-frame clones and drops some. The V and J calls and clone size are taken from that table; D and trimming were inferred from the DNA. The sample comprises about 210,000 clones, roughly 84% of which are singletons, and around 5% rests with the top ten. Germline CDR1 and CDR2: KGHSH and LQKENI. Trimming removed 0 bases from V and 6 bases from J; junction bases left unmatched: 10. The CDR3 covers 17 residues.

The chain combines TRBV18 with TRBJ2-1; 8 positions match TRBD1. Material: peripheral blood. The TCR sequence derives from an elderly woman with acute or convalescent COVID-19. The CDR3 loop is CASSPPNSQGAGNEQFF. The CDR3 DNA reads TGTGCCAGCTCACCACCGAACTCTCAGGGGGCCGGCAATGAGCAGTTCTTC.